This passage covers 27 T cell receptor beta chains from one sample sequenced in a study of blood T cell repertoires in COVID-19. TCRdb's copy holds only in-frame clones and misses some; the assay was immunoSEQ multiplex PCR. The profile shows 650,000 to 800,000 clones, more than 80% of them singletons. The sequencing input was peripheral blood. Source of these receptors: a woman aged 18-30 years with acute or convalescent COVID-19.

V and J are TRBV29-1 and TRBJ2-7; D unresolved. Trimming removed 4 bases from V and 3 bases from J, with 13 bases in between. The CDR3 sequence is 13 residues long. Per germline, CDR1 SQVTM and CDR2 ANQGSEA. The CDR3: CSVGGLTLYEQYF. In DNA form, the CDR3 reads TGCAGCGTTGGTGGTCTAACCCTCTACGAGCAGTACTTC.

The CDR3 region has the DNA TGTGCCAGCAGCGAGGGGGTGAACACCGGGGAGCTGTTTTTT. As protein: CASSEGVNTGELFF. The V call is TRBV5-6, the J call TRBJ2-2; weak D call: TRBD1 (6 bases). Trimming pared 4 bases from V and 1 base from J, leaving 8 bases between. The germline CDR1 and CDR2 sequences are SGHDT and YYEEEE. The CDR3 sequence is 14 residues long. Supplemented by reference TRBV5-6 and TRBJ2-2, the full variable domain reads DAGVTQSPTHLIKTRGQQVTLRCSPKSGHDTVSWYQQALGQGPQFIFQYYEEEERQRGNFPDRFSGHQFPNYSSELNVNALLLGDSALYLCASSEGVNTGELFFGEGSRLTVL.

Comment on this clone: One base away lies a much larger clone, so this may be a sequencing read error. The chain joins TRBV28 to TRBJ1-2; possibly TRBD1 for D (6 bases). Trimming pared 2 bases from V and 5 bases from J, leaving 6 bases between. Germline CDR1 and CDR2: MDHEN and SYDVKM. The CDR3 length is 12 residues. CDR3 in amino acids: CASSLQGYGYTF. The DNA of the CDR3 is TGTGCCAGCAGTTTACAGGGGTATGGCTACACCTTC.

The chain combines TRBV6-6 with TRBJ1-2; TRBD1 agrees at 7 bases. Germline CDR1 MNHNY, CDR2 SVGAGI (reference sequence). Unmatched junction bases numbered 3, after V lost 3 bases and J lost 2 bases. CDR3 length: 14 residues. The CDR3 DNA is TGTGCCAGCAGTTATAAACAGGGGAACTATGGCTACACCTTC. This sequence encodes CASSYKQGNYGYTF.

The J gene is TRBJ2-3, the V gene TRBV6-1, with TRBD1 identical over 9 bases. The V gene's germline CDR1 is MNHNS and CDR2 SASEGT. Germline trimming cut 3 bases from V and 8 bases from J; bases unmatched to any gene: 6. The CDR3 has 14 amino acids. The CDR3 nucleotides are TGTGCCAGCAGTGATGGGACAGGGTCAGGTACGCAGTATTTT. Protein sequence: CASSDGTGSGTQYF.

This chain joins TRBV30 and TRBJ1-2; D unclear. CDR1 and CDR2 (germline): GTSNPN, SVGIG (reference sequence). V shed 7 bases and J shed 5 bases, with 11 bases lying between them. CDR3 length equals 11 residues. CDR3 region: CAYGREYGYTF. CDR3 coding DNA: TGTGCCTACGGACGGGAGTATGGCTACACCTTC.

Only one count was recorded for this clone. The chain couples TRBV9 to TRBJ2-1; D perhaps matches TRBD2 (6 bases). V lost 7 bases, J lost 6 bases, and 14 bases lay in between. Looked up from germline, CDR1 is SGDLS and CDR2 is YYNGEE. The CDR3 is made up of 13 amino acids. CDR3 in amino acids: CASSPLGGNEQFF. The CDR3 DNA follows: TGTGCCAGCTCCCCACTCGGGGGCAATGAGCAGTTCTTC.

In its sample, this clone was seen once. The V call is TRBV6-1, the J call TRBJ1-1; 8 nucleotides match TRBD1. This CDR3 comprises 16 residues. CDR1 MNHNS and CDR2 SASEGT come from the germline V gene. The V segment lost 4 bases and the J segment 3 bases; nucleotides outside the gene matches: 10. The CDR3 coding sequence is TGTGCCAGCAGTGGGAGACAGGGGAGAATGTACACTGAAGCTTTCTTT. This gives the protein CASSGRQGRMYTEAFF.

The chain has TRBV18 and TRBJ2-1; maybe TRBD1 (6 bases). The CDR3 runs 19 residues. Germline CDR1 reads KGHSH; CDR2 reads LQKENI. V lost 3 bases to trimming and J lost 5 bases, with 26 bases between them. Here the CDR3 reads CASSPPLVQGIRTHNEQFF. The CDR3, as DNA: TGTGCCAGCTCACCCCCCCTCGTACAGGGTATAAGGACACACAATGAGCAGTTCTTC.

This chain connects TRBV24-1 to TRBJ2-2, with D perhaps matching TRBD2 (5 bases). Germline V gives CDR1 KGHDR, CDR2 SFDVKD. Trimming removed 9 bases from V and 5 bases from J, with 12 bases in between. The CDR3 has 13 amino acids. CDR3 residues: CATGKEGTGELFF. DNA for the CDR3: TGTGCCACCGGTAAAGAGGGTACCGGGGAGCTGTTTTTT.

This rearrangement joins TRBV7-8 to TRBJ1-1; TRBD1 agrees at 9 bases. The CDR3 is 18 residues long. The V gene's germline CDR1 is SGHVS and CDR2 FQNEAQ. Trimming removed 1 base from V and 3 bases from J; junction bases left unmatched: 12. DNA for the CDR3: TGTGCCAGCAGCTTAGTCTCGACAGGGGGGATGTCGGACACTGAAGCTTTCTTT. Translation: CASSLVSTGGMSDTEAFF.

This chain connects TRBV4-1 to TRBJ2-5; D is perhaps TRBD1 (5 bases). Trimming took 4 bases from V and 4 from J, leaving 19 bases between them. CDR1 and CDR2 (germline): MGHRA, YSYEKL. The CDR3 totals 16 residues. CDR3 sequence reads: CASSLTAGMPRETQYF. CDR3 in DNA: TGCGCCAGCAGCCTAACCGCAGGGATGCCCAGAGAGACCCAGTACTTC.

This sequence joins TRBV9 and TRBJ2-5; maybe TRBD1 (6 bases). Germline assignment: CDR1 SGDLS and CDR2 YYNGEE. Trimming removed 4 bases at V and 4 bases at J, with 17 bases between. The CDR3 length is 15 residues. For the CDR3, the DNA is TGTGCCAGCAGCCCAAGGGGGAGAGGGGGAGAGACCCAGTACTTC. Encoded protein: CASSPRGRGGETQYF.

Worth noting for this clone: Other DNA sequences in this specimen translate into the identical CDR3. The chain employs TRBV20-1 and TRBJ1-1; D gene ambiguous. Between the trimmed V and J ends, which lost 5 bases and 3 bases, there was a span of 7 bases. The CDR3 has 11 amino acids. The germline CDR1 and CDR2 sequences are DFQATT and SNEGSKA (reference sequence). The CDR3 protein is CSAPGDTEAFF. The CDR3 DNA sequence: TGCAGTGCTCCAGGCGACACTGAAGCTTTCTTT.

V is TRBV3-1 (or the pseudogene TRBV3-2) and J is TRBJ1-6; 9 bases are a match to TRBD1. Germline values: CDR1 LGHDT, CDR2 YNNKEL (reference sequence). The V segment lost 3 bases and the J segment 5 bases; nucleotides outside the gene matches: 2. The length of the CDR3 is 15 residues. DNA for the CDR3: TGTGCCAGCAGCCAGGGACAGGGCCATAATTCACCCCTCCACTTT. Translated, it gives CASSQGQGHNSPLHF.

V and J are TRBV5-6 and TRBJ1-1; D might be TRBD1 (6 bases). Germline CDR1 reads SGHDT; CDR2 reads YYEEEE. The germline V and J ends were trimmed by 4 bases and 0 bases, with 13 bases remaining between them. This CDR3 is built from 15 residues. CDR3 sequence reads: CASSPRTALNTEAFF. CDR3 bases: TGTGCCAGCAGCCCTAGGACAGCCTTGAACACTGAAGCTTTCTTT.

This clone came up a few times. This chain links TRBV6-6 with TRBJ1-4, with no clear D. CDR3 length: 13 amino acids. CDR1 MNHNY and CDR2 SVGAGI come from the germline V gene (reference sequence). The V gene lost 8 bases and the J gene lost 8 bases, with 15 bases spanning the gap. The CDR3, as DNA: TGTGCCAGCGGCGGGAGGGTATCAGAAAAACTGTTTTTT. Its protein product is CASGGRVSEKLFF.

The chain is built from TRBV4-1 and TRBJ2-7, with D perhaps TRBD2 (5 bases). There are 13 residues in the CDR3. V lost 4 bases and J 6 bases, leaving 13 bases between the germline ends. Germline values: CDR1 MGHRA, CDR2 YSYEKL. CDR3 protein: CASSPGQEVEQYF. As DNA, the CDR3 is TGCGCCAGCAGCCCCGGCCAGGAGGTCGAGCAGTACTTC.

The CDR3 is CATGPGSSGNTIYF. The DNA for the CDR3 is TGTGCCACCGGACCGGGGTCCTCTGGAAACACCATATATTTT. This chain joins TRBV11-2 and TRBJ1-3; no firm D call. The germline V gene encodes CDR1 SGHAT and CDR2 FQNNGV. This CDR3 comprises 14 residues. V gave up 10 bases and J gave up 0 bases, with 13 bases separating them.

This CDR3 reads CASSLALAGYTQYF. DNA for the CDR3: TGTGCCAGCAGCTTGGCCCTAGCGGGTTACACGCAGTATTTT. The rearrangement links TRBV5-5 to TRBJ2-3, with 8 bases identical to TRBD2. The CDR3 spans 14 residues. V was pared by 0 bases and J by 9 bases, with 6 bases of the junction left unmatched. Per germline, CDR1 SGHKS and CDR2 YYEKEE (reference sequence).

The chain carries TRBV3-1 (or the pseudogene TRBV3-2) and TRBJ2-7; TRBD2 agrees at 14 bases. The CDR3 consists of 19 residues. With V trimmed by 0 bases and J by 4 bases, 11 bases remained unmatched. Germline loops: CDR1 LGHDT, CDR2 YNNKEL (reference sequence). CDR3 in amino acids: CASSQDPSGLAGGGYEQYF. In nucleotides, the CDR3 is TGTGCCAGCAGCCAAGATCCCTCCGGACTAGCGGGGGGCGGGTACGAGCAGTACTTC.

V usage is TRBV7-2 and J usage is TRBJ2-2, with a tentative D call TRBD2 (5 bases). This CDR3 comprises 18 residues. The germline V gene has CDR1 SGHTA and CDR2 FQGNSA. Trimming cost V 5 bases and J 4 bases, with 23 bases left between them. The CDR3 DNA is TGTGCCAGCAGCCCGGCCGGCAACCCCCGACGGGGCACCGGGGAGCTGTTTTTT. It codes for CASSPAGNPRRGTGELFF.

As regards this clone: This sample includes further DNA sequences coding for the same CDR3. The chain employs TRBV5-6 and TRBJ1-5, with D unresolved. V was cut by 4 bases and J by 7 bases, with 9 bases left in between. Looked up from germline, CDR1 is SGHDT and CDR2 is YYEEEE. The CDR3 loop spans 12 amino acids. The CDR3 DNA is TGTGCCAGCAGCCGGGGTCGACAGCCCCAGCATTTT. It specifies CASSRGRQPQHF.

This chain connects TRBV5-6 to TRBJ1-1; possible D gene TRBD1, 6 bases. CDR3 length equals 14 residues. Germline loops: CDR1 SGHDT, CDR2 YYEEEE. V gave up 4 bases and J gave up 8 bases, with 18 bases separating them. CDR3 coding DNA: TGTGCCAGCAGCCGACTTGCCGGGACACCAGAAGCTTTCTTT. It encodes CASSRLAGTPEAFF.

V is TRBV7-3 and J is TRBJ2-2, with a weak D call TRBD1 (5 bases). V gave up 5 bases and J gave up 6 bases, with 10 bases separating them. Looked up from germline, CDR1 is SGHTA and CDR2 is FQGTGA. This CDR3 contains 13 residues. The CDR3 region is CASSLRVSGELFF. The CDR3 nucleotides are TGTGCCAGCAGCCTCAGGGTTTCCGGGGAGCTGTTTTTT. The whole variable domain, filled in from reference TRBV7-3 and TRBJ2-2, reads GAGVSQTPSNKVTEKGKYVELRCDPISGHTALYWYRQSLGQGPEFLIYFQGTGAADDSGLPNDRFFAVRPEGSVSTLKIQRTERGDSAVYLCASSLRVSGELFFGEGSRLTVL.

This chain joins TRBV3-1 (or the pseudogene TRBV3-2) and TRBJ2-4; 9 positions match TRBD1. Unmatched junction bases numbered 9, after V lost 6 bases and J lost 0 bases. Germline V lookup: CDR1 LGHDT, CDR2 YNNKEL (reference sequence). The CDR3 has 17 amino acids. This chain's CDR3 is CASSPLGQGRAKNIQYF. The CDR3 coding sequence is TGTGCCAGCAGTCCTTTGGGACAGGGAAGAGCCAAAAACATTCAGTACTTC.

The chain couples TRBV27 to TRBJ1-5; D perhaps matches TRBD1 (5 bases). Germline lookup yields CDR1 MNHEY and CDR2 SMNVEV (reference sequence). V lost 2 bases and J 3 bases, leaving 8 bases between the germline ends. The CDR3 extends over 14 amino acids. The CDR3 loop reads CASSLGRANQPQHF. DNA for the CDR3: TGTGCCAGCAGTTTAGGCAGGGCCAATCAGCCCCAGCATTTT.